One and the same sample provided the 20 T cell receptor beta chains below, sequenced in a study of cytotoxic CD8 clonotypes in ibrutinib-treated CLL. Libraries were prepared by immunoSEQ multiplex PCR; TCRdb keeps only in-frame clonotypes and omits some of them. The repertoire includes tens of thousands of clones, more than 60% of them detected once, and about 13% sits in the top ten. The source material was PBMCs, sampled after 12 months of ibrutinib treatment. These receptors were taken from a human donor with chronic lymphocytic leukemia.

The chain has TRBV28 and TRBJ1-1; D is unclear. The V and J ends lost 6 bases and 1 base respectively, with 9 bases between them. Germline lookup yields CDR1 MDHEN and CDR2 SYDVKM. This CDR3 is built from 13 residues. This CDR3 reads CASRHHKNTEAFF. The DNA of the CDR3 is TGTGCCAGCAGACACCACAAGAACACTGAAGCTTTCTTT.

This clone has ten or more counts. The rearrangement joins TRBV11-1 to TRBJ2-2; D is ambiguous. The CDR3 extends over 14 amino acids. Germline-derived CDR1 and CDR2 are SGHAT and FQDESV (reference sequence). With 2 bases removed from V and 6 bases from J, the gap between germline ends came to 10 bases. The CDR3: CASSLLPSPGELFF. As DNA, the CDR3 is TGTGCCAGCAGCTTACTTCCTAGTCCCGGGGAGCTGTTTTTT.

The chain uses TRBV19 and TRBJ2-3; 7 bases are shared with TRBD2. Germline loops: CDR1 LNHDA, CDR2 SQIVND (reference sequence). The CDR3 runs to 14 residues. The junction had 8 bases not matched to a gene; V was cut back by 3 bases and J by 8 bases. DNA of the CDR3: TGTGCCAGTAGTATTGGCGGGGGAAGGGGTACGCAGTATTTT. Encoded protein: CASSIGGGRGTQYF.

The chain recombines TRBV6-1 with TRBJ2-3; D gene unclear. Per the germline V gene, CDR1 is MNHNS and CDR2 is SASEGT. The germline V and J ends were trimmed by 1 base and 1 base, with 6 bases remaining between them. This CDR3 has 14 amino acids. The DNA for the CDR3 is TGTGCCAGCAGTGAAGTAGGAGGCACAGATACGCAGTATTTT. It is translated as CASSEVGGTDTQYF.

This clone turned up a few times. The gene calls are TRBV5-1 and TRBJ2-7; the match to TRBD1 covers 11 bases. Germline values: CDR1 SGHRS, CDR2 YFSETQ. The CDR3 length is 15 residues. Trimming took 4 bases from V and 1 from J; bases not matched to a gene: 4. CDR3 residues: CASSPGQGASYEQYF. In nucleotides, the CDR3 is TGCGCCAGCAGCCCTGGACAGGGGGCTTCCTACGAGCAGTACTTC.

The V call is TRBV29-1, the J call TRBJ2-1; D call uncertain. V lost 0 bases to trimming and J lost 6 bases, with 15 bases between them. The germline CDR1 and CDR2 sequences are SQVTM and ANQGSEA. CDR3 length equals 15 residues. The CDR3 loop reads CSVEDYRPTSNEQFF. The CDR3 DNA reads TGCAGCGTTGAAGACTACAGACCTACGTCCAATGAGCAGTTCTTC.

There are a few counts of this clone. V is TRBV7-2 and J is TRBJ2-1; D is perhaps TRBD2 (6 bases). V dropped 5 bases and J dropped 2 bases, with 10 bases sitting between them. Germline assignment: CDR1 SGHTA and CDR2 FQGNSA. This CDR3 has 14 amino acids. The CDR3 coding sequence is TGTGCCAGCAGCCCGGACTATGCCTACAATGAGCAGTTCTTC. Its protein is CASSPDYAYNEQFF.

This clone was seen once. The chain couples TRBV9 to TRBJ2-3; D is unresolved. CDR1 and CDR2 from the germline V gene are SGDLS and YYNGEE. Trimming took off 2 bases at V and 6 bases at J, with 16 bases between the two ends. This CDR3 has 15 amino acids. The CDR3 sequence is CASSVGLPGRDTQYF. The CDR3 coding sequence is TGTGCCAGCAGCGTCGGGCTCCCCGGCAGGGATACGCAGTATTTT.

V is TRBV5-1 and J is TRBJ2-7; maybe TRBD2 (6 bases). The CDR3 contains 14 residues. The V end lost 5 bases, the J end lost 7 bases, and 19 bases lay between the germline ends. Germline V gives CDR1 SGHRS, CDR2 YFSETQ. This CDR3 reads CASREGPSGKEQYF. The CDR3 DNA reads TGCGCCAGCAGGGAGGGACCATCGGGAAAAGAGCAGTACTTC.

The chain carries TRBV10-3 and TRBJ2-7; D is perhaps TRBD1 (5 bases). There are 13 residues in the CDR3. The V gene lost 6 bases and the J gene lost 6 bases, with 15 bases spanning the gap. CDR1 is ENHRY, CDR2 SYGVKD, per germline. This chain's CDR3 is CAISPDSVREQYF. The CDR3 nucleotides are TGTGCCATCAGCCCCGACAGCGTCCGCGAGCAGTACTTC.

This clone was observed a few times. V usage is TRBV28 and J usage is TRBJ1-1; D is unclear. This CDR3 has 11 residues. Germline V CDR1 and CDR2: MDHEN, SYDVKM. Trimming removed 7 bases from V and 2 bases from J, with 5 bases in between. In DNA form, the CDR3 reads TGTGCCAGCATATCAAACACTGAAGCTTTCTTT. The encoded protein is CASISNTEAFF.

This clone was seen only a few times. V and J are TRBV19 and TRBJ1-1, with D uncertain. The CDR3 spans 12 residues. The V end was cut by 3 bases, the J end by 7 bases, with 9 bases between. CDR1 is LNHDA and CDR2 is SQIVND in the germline V gene (reference sequence). CDR3 residues: CASSIPQIEAFF. CDR3 nucleotide sequence: TGTGCCAGTAGTATCCCTCAGATTGAAGCTTTCTTT.

The V and J genes are TRBV30 and TRBJ1-3; D not resolved. Trimming took off 2 bases at V and 2 bases at J, with 10 bases between the two ends. Germline assignment: CDR1 GTSNPN and CDR2 SVGIG (reference sequence). The CDR3 is 14 residues long. The CDR3 loop is CAWSKGTPGNTIYF. The CDR3 region has the DNA TGTGCCTGGAGTAAGGGAACCCCTGGAAACACCATATATTTT. The variable domain in full, with the rest retrieved from reference TRBV30 and TRBJ1-3, is SQTIHQWPATLVQPVGSPLSLECTVEGTSNPNLYWYRQAAGRGLQLLFYSVGIGQISSEVPQNLSASRPQDRQFILSSKKLLLSDSGFYLCAWSKGTPGNTIYFGEGSWLTVV.

The table lists this clone with a count of one. As DNA, the CDR3 is TGTGCCAGCAGTCCGACTAGCGGGAGCTCCTACGAGCAGTACTTC. The encoded protein is CASSPTSGSSYEQYF. This rearrangement joins TRBV7-9 to TRBJ2-7; 12 bases align to TRBD2. With 6 bases clipped from V and 0 bases from J, the junction kept 3 bases outside the gene matches. The CDR3 is made up of 15 amino acids. Germline CDR1 reads SEHNR; CDR2 reads FQNEAQ (reference sequence).

The gene calls are TRBV12-5 and TRBJ2-2, with TRBD2 as a possible D gene (5 bases). V was cut by 5 bases and J by 5 bases, with 9 bases left in between. The CDR3 loop spans 13 amino acids. CDR1 and CDR2 from the germline V gene are LGHNT and FRNRAP. The CDR3 coding sequence is TGTGCTAGTGGTCTCGGGGTAACCGGGGAGCTGTTTTTT. Its translation is CASGLGVTGELFF.

J is TRBJ2-7 and V is TRBV4-1; unclear D gene. V was trimmed by 3 bases and J by 3 bases, leaving 9 bases between them. CDR1 MGHRA and CDR2 YSYEKL come from the germline V gene. The CDR3 sequence is 13 residues long. The CDR3 spells CASSQTQLYEQYF. The CDR3 DNA sequence: TGCGCCAGCAGCCAGACTCAGCTCTACGAGCAGTACTTC.

The J gene is TRBJ1-5, the V gene TRBV6-9, with D possibly being TRBD1 (5 bases). The germline gives CDR1 MNHGY, CDR2 SVAAGI. This CDR3 contains 14 residues. V shed 3 bases and J shed 5 bases, with 11 bases lying between them. CDR3 in amino acids: CASSYRGLDQPQHF. In nucleotides, the CDR3 is TGTGCCAGCAGTTACCGGGGGTTGGATCAGCCCCAGCATTTT.

The V and J genes are TRBV30 and TRBJ2-7; 7 bases agree with TRBD1. V shed 5 bases, J shed 2 bases, and the junction held 3 bases outside the gene matches. CDR1 and CDR2 (germline): GTSNPN, SVGIG (reference sequence). This CDR3 is 12 amino acids long. The CDR3 reads CAWGQATYEQYF. CDR3 nucleotides: TGTGCCTGGGGACAGGCCACCTACGAGCAGTACTTC.

V is TRBV14 and J is TRBJ2-7; 10 positions match TRBD1. In germline, CDR1 is SGHDN, CDR2 FVKESK. The CDR3 length is 16 residues. V was pared by 0 bases and J by 6 bases, with 8 bases of the junction left unmatched. CDR3 region: CASSQDLGTGVFEQYF. CDR3 bases: TGTGCCAGCAGCCAAGATTTAGGGACAGGGGTTTTCGAGCAGTACTTC.

This chain links TRBV13 with TRBJ2-7; 11 bases agree with TRBD2. Trimming cost V 3 bases and J 2 bases; bases outside gene matches: 3. This CDR3 is built from 15 residues. Germline CDR1 is PRHDT and CDR2 is FYEKMQ (reference sequence). In DNA form, the CDR3 reads TGTGCCAGCAGCTTCGGGACTAGCGGACCCTACGAGCAGTACTTC. This translates into CASSFGTSGPYEQYF.